The entry that follows covers one T cell receptor beta chain sequence. This sample is part of a study of blood T cells in healthy people across ages. The CDR3 is 13 amino acids. Germline V gives CDR1 MNHEY, CDR2 SMNVEV (reference sequence). The germline V and J ends were trimmed by 2 bases and 6 bases, with 10 bases remaining between them. PBMCs were isolated at a quantity of at least 7 million per sample. The use of a sample-barcoded 5' primer and a J-beta primer mix characterized a second PCR of about 7 to 12 cycles. All cDNA molecules were each tagged by a template-switch adaptor with 12 random nucleotides. TCRdb analysed the 5' RACE reads with MiXCR anew, one entry per CDR3 protein. The profile covers about 640,000 distinct CDR3 sequences, with less than 35% appearing a single time and around 16% taken by the ten largest.

The rearrangement uses TRBV27 and TRBJ1-1, with D possibly being TRBD1 (5 bases). Material for sequencing was blood. The clonotype originates from a woman at least 80 years old in good health. In nucleotides, the CDR3 is TGTGCCAGCAGTTTACACGGGGGACCTGAAGCTTTCTTT. Protein: CASSLHGGPEAFF.